This TCR beta chain was sequenced for a study of beta chain features in type 1 diabetes. At least ten counts were recorded for this clone. Its antigen remains unidentified. Blood was drawn once from each donor into heparinised tubes. The draws averaged about 0.11 L. CD4+ naive, central memory, regulatory and stem cell-like memory cells were sorted via CD45RO/CCR7/CD25/CD127/CD95/CD27. Purity of each sorted population was above 95%. Every bit of the isolated RNA underwent reverse transcription, so sequencing read expressed TCRB transcripts. Only in-frame clones appear in the TCRdb table, and some are missing; sequencing was by immunoSEQ multiplex PCR. The table shows some 160,000 clones, with 7% to 9.5% occurring only once. Study conclusions and caveats: Whatever favoring of shorter templates PCR might show would apply equally to patients and controls. A moderate, significant TCRB CDR3 shortening appeared in type 1 diabetes across four CD4+ subsets.

Trimming removed 5 bases from V and 5 bases from J, with 19 bases in between. Germline CDR1 and CDR2: SGHVS and FQNEAQ. This CDR3 spans 16 amino acids. The sequence derives from a woman in her twenties or thirties with type 1 diabetes. Sequences were obtained from central memory CD4+ T cells from blood. The V call is TRBV7-8, the J call TRBJ2-1; D perhaps matches TRBD1 (6 bases). Here the CDR3 reads CASSPYRVIQDNEQFF. The CDR3 region has the DNA TGTGCCAGCAGCCCGTACAGGGTTATTCAGGACAATGAGCAGTTCTTC.